This TCR beta chain was identified in a study of blood T cell repertoires in COVID-19. The overall study: The samples span acute and convalescent COVID-19 from the United States, Italy and Spain. From T cells, B-cell-depleted T cells, or PBMCs came the material, which was cDNA or gDNA.

Per the germline V gene, CDR1 is KGHSH and CDR2 is LQKENI. The V segment lost 4 bases and the J segment 1 base; nucleotides outside the gene matches: 5. This CDR3 spans 16 amino acids. Patients of the Seattle cohort, enrolled during active infection, were followed longitudinally. Per the original methods: Nucleated cell number was recorded as an estimate derived from reference gene primer amplification. Profiled with immunoSEQ multiplex PCR; TCRdb holds only in-frame clones, not every one. V and J calls and clone size are copied from that table; D and trimming were computed from the DNA. The sample carries 80,000 to 95,000 clones, about four fifths recorded once.

V and J are TRBV18 and TRBJ1-1; TRBD1 matches at 11 bases. This sequence originates from a man older than 75 with COVID-19, enrolled during active disease. Specimen: peripheral blood. In DNA, the CDR3 is TGTGCCAGCTCACAGGGACAGGGGGAGTGGAACACTGAAGCTTTCTTT. It translates to CASSQGQGEWNTEAFF.